This TCR beta chain was identified in a study of blood T cell repertoires in COVID-19. On the study more broadly: COVID-19 samples from acute and convalescent phases originated in the United States, Italy and Spain.

V shed 5 bases, J shed 1 base, and the junction held 13 bases outside the gene matches. Germline lookup yields CDR1 PRHDT and CDR2 FYEKMQ (reference sequence). This CDR3 region has 18 residues. Some clones are missing from TCRdb's copy, which holds only in-frame ones; the method was immunoSEQ multiplex PCR. The table lists 200,000 to 250,000 clones, 86% of them singletons. The TCR sequence derives from a woman between 35 and 50 years old with acute COVID-19. The chain is built from TRBV13 and TRBJ2-2; 7 nucleotides line up with TRBD1. The sample taken for sequencing was PBMCs or T cells enriched from blood (not recorded which). The CDR3 region is CASSRYRTGPLNTGELFF. The CDR3 DNA sequence: TGTGCCAGCAGCCGATATCGGACAGGACCCCTGAACACCGGGGAGCTGTTTTTT.